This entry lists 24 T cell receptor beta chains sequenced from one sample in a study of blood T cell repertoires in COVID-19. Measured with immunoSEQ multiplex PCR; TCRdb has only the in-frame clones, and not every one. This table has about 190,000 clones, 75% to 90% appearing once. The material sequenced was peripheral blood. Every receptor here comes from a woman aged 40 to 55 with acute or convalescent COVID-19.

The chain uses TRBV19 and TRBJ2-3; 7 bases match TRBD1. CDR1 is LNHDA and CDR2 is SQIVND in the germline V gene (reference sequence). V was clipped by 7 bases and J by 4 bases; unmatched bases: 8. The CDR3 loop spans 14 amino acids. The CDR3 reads CASTPRGPADTQYF. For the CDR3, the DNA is TGTGCCAGTACTCCGAGGGGGCCCGCAGATACGCAGTATTTT.

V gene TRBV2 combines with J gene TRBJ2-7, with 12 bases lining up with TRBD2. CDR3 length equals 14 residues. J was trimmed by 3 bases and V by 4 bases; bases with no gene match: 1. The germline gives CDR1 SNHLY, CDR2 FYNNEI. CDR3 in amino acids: CASSVGLAGYEQYF. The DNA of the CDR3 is TGTGCCAGCAGTGTGGGACTAGCGGGCTACGAGCAGTACTTC.

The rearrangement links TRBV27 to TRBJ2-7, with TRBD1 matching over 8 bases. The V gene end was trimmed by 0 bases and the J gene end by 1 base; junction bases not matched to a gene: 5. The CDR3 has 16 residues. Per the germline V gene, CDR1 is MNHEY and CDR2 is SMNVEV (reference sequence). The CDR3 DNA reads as TGTGCCAGCAGTTTATCGTCGGGACAGGTGTCCTACGAGCAGTACTTC. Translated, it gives CASSLSSGQVSYEQYF.

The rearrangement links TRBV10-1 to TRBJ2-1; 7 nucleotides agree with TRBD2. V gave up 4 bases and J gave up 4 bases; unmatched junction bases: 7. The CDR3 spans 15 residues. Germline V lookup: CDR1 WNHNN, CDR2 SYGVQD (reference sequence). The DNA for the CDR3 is TGCGCCAGCAGTGTAGTTGCGGGGGAATACAATGAGCAGTTCTTC. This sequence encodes CASSVVAGEYNEQFF.

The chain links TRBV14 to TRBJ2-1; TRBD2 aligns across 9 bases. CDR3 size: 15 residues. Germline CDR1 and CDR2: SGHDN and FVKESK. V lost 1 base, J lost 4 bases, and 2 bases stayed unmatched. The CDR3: CASSQGTSEYNEQFF. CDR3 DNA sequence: TGTGCCAGCAGCCAAGGGACTAGCGAGTACAATGAGCAGTTCTTC.

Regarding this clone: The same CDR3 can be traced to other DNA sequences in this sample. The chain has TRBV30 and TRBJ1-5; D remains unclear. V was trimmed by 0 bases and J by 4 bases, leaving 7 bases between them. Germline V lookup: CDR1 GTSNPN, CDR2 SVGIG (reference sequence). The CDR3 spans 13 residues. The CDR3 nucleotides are TGTGCCTGGAGTGTACGGTCTAATCAGCCCCAGCATTTT. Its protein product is CAWSVRSNQPQHF.

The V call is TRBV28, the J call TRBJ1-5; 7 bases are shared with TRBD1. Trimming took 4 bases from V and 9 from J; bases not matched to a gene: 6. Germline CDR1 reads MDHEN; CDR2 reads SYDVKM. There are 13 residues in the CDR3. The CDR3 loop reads CASSSGGERPQHF. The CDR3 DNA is TGTGCCAGCAGTTCAGGGGGTGAGCGGCCCCAGCATTTT.

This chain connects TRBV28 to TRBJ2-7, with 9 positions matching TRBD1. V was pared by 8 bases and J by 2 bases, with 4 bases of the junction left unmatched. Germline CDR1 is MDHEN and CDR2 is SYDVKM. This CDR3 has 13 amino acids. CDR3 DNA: TGTGCCAGCGCGGGACAGGGAACCTACGAGCAGTACTTC. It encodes CASAGQGTYEQYF.

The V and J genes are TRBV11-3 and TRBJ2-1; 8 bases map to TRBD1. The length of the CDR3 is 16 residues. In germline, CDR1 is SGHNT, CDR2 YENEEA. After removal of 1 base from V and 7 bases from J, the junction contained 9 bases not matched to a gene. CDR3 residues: CASSLGSTGGMNEQFF. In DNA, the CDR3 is TGTGCCAGCAGCTTAGGCTCTACAGGGGGAATGAATGAGCAGTTCTTC.

This CDR3 reads CASSLGGLSYEQYF. The CDR3 nucleotides read TGCGCCAGCAGCTTGGGAGGGCTCTCTTACGAGCAGTACTTC. The rearrangement joins TRBV5-1 to TRBJ2-7; possibly TRBD2 for D (5 bases). The germline V gene has CDR1 SGHRS and CDR2 YFSETQ. CDR3 size: 14 residues. The V end lost 0 bases, the J end lost 4 bases, and 11 bases lay between the germline ends. The full variable domain, its missing parts supplied by reference TRBV5-1 and TRBJ2-7, is KAGVTQTPRYLIKTRGQQVTLSCSPISGHRSVSWYQQTPGQGLQFLFEYFSETQRNKGNFPGRFSGRQFSNSRSEMNVSTLELGDSALYLCASSLGGLSYEQYFGPGTRLTVT.

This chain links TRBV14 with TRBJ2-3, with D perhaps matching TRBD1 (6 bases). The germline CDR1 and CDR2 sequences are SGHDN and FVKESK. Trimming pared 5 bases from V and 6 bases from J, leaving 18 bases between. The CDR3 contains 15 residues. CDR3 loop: CASSYRQAARDTQYF. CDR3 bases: TGTGCCAGCAGCTACAGACAGGCCGCAAGGGATACGCAGTATTTT.

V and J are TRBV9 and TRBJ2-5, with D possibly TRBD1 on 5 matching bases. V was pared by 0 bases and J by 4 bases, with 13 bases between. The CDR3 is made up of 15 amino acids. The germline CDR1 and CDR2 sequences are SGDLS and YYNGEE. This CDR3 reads CASSVAGSRAETQYF. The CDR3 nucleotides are TGTGCCAGCAGCGTAGCAGGGTCAAGGGCAGAGACCCAGTACTTC.

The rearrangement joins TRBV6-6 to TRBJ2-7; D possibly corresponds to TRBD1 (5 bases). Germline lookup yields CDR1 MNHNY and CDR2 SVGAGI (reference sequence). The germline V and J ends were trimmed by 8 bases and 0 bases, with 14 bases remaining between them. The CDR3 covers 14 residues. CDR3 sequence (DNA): TGTGCCAGCCAGAGAGGAGACAGCTCCTACGAGCAGTACTTC. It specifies CASQRGDSSYEQYF.

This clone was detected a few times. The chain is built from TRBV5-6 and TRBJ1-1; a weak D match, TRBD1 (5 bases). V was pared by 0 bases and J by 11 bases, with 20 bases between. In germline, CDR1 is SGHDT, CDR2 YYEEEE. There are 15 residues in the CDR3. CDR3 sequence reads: CASSLGGQGMILAFF. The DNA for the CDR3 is TGTGCCAGCAGCTTGGGAGGACAAGGAATGATTCTGGCTTTCTTT.

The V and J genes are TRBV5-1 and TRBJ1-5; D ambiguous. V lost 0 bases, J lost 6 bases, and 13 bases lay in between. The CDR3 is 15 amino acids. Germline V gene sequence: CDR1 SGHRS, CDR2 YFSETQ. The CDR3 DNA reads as TGCGCCAGCAGCTTGGGCCCCGAACGGAGTCAGCCCCAGCATTTT. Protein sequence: CASSLGPERSQPQHF.

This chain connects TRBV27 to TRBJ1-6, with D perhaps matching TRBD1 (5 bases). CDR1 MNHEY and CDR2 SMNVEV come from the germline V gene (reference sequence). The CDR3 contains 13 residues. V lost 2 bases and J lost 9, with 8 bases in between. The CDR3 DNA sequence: TGTGCCAGCAGTTTAGGGGGGGTTTCACCCCTCCACTTT. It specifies CASSLGGVSPLHF.

CDR3 nucleotides: TGCAGCGTGGGGGGTCATGTGGAGAATGAGCAGTTCTTC. Residues: CSVGGHVENEQFF. The rearrangement joins TRBV29-1 to TRBJ2-1; tentative D call: TRBD2 (6 bases). Germline CDR1 and CDR2: SQVTM and ANQGSEA. The CDR3 loop spans 13 amino acids. With 6 bases removed from V and 7 bases from J, the gap between germline ends came to 16 bases.

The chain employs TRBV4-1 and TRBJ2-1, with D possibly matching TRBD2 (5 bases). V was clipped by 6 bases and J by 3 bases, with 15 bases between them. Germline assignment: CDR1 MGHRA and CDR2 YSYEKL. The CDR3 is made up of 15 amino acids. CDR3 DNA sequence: TGCGCCAGCAGTCAAAAGTCTAGCAACTACAATGAGCAGTTCTTC. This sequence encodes CASSQKSSNYNEQFF.

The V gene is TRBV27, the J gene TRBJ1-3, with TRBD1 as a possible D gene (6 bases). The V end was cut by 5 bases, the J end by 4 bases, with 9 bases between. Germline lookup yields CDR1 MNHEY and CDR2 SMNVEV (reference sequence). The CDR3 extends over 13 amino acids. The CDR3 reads CASSAGVGNTIYF. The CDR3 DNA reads TGTGCCAGCAGTGCAGGGGTCGGAAACACCATATATTTT.

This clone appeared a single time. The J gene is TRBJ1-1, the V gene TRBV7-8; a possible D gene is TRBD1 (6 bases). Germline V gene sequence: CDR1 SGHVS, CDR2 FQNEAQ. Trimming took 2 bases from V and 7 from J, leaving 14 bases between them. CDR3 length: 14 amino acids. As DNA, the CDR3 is TGTGCCAGCAGCTTACGGGTACAGGGAGATGAAGCTTTCTTT. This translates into CASSLRVQGDEAFF.

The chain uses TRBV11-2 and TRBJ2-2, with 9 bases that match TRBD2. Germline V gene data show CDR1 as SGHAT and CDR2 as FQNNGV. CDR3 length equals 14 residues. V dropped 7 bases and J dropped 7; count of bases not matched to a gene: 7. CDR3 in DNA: TGTGCCAGCATCATTCTAGCGGGGCACGGGGAGCTGTTTTTT. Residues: CASIILAGHGELFF.

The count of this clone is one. CDR3 bases: TGTGCCAGCAGCTTAGGGGACAAAATTCCGGGCACTGAAGCTTTCTTT. Translated, it gives CASSLGDKIPGTEAFF. The chain has TRBV7-8 and TRBJ1-1; a weak D match, TRBD1 (6 bases). The CDR3 is 16 amino acids. Germline CDR1 SGHVS, CDR2 FQNEAQ. V dropped 1 base and J dropped 4 bases, with 16 bases sitting between them.

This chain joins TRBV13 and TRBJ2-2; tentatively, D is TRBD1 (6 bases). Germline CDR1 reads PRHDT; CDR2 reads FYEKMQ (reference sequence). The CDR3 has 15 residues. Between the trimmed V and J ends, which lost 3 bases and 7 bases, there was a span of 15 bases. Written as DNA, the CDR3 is TGTGCCAGCAGCTTGCCCCAGGGGTTGGGCGGGGAGCTGTTTTTT. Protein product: CASSLPQGLGGELFF.

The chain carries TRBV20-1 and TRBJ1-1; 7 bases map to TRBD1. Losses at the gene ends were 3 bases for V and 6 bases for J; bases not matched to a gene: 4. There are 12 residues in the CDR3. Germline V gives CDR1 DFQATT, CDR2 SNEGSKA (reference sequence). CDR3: CSASRTGAEAFF. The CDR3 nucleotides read TGCAGTGCTAGTCGTACAGGGGCTGAAGCTTTCTTT.